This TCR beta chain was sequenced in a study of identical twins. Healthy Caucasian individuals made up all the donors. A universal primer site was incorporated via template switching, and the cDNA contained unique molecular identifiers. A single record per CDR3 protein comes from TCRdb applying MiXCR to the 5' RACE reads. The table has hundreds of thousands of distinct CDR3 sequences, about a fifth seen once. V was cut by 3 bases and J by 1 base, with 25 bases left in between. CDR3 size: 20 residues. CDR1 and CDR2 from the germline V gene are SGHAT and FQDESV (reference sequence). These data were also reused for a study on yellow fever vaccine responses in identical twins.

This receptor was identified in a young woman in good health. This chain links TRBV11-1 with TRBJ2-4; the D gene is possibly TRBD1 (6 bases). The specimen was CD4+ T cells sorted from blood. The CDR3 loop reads CASSLGITGSRDLAKNIQYF. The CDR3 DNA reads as TGTGCCAGCAGCTTGGGTATCACAGGGAGTAGGGATTTGGCCAAAAACATTCAGTACTTC.